What follows are 24 T cell receptor beta chains derived from one specimen sequenced in a study of early T cells in non-severe SARS-CoV-2 infection. TCRdb recomputed calls from the 5' RACE reads with MiXCR, one row per CDR3 protein. Among some 70,000 distinct CDR3 sequences listed, around 4.6% were seen once. Sequencing input: whole blood. These receptors were taken from an adult who was a healthcare worker with PCR-confirmed SARS-CoV-2 infection or an uninfected control (not recorded which).

This clonotype appeared a few times. The chain uses TRBV7-2 and TRBJ2-7; unclear D gene. Germline lookup yields CDR1 SGHTA and CDR2 FQGNSA. This CDR3 is built from 13 residues. The V and J ends lost 5 bases and 4 bases respectively, with 12 bases between them. CDR3 sequence (DNA): TGTGCCAGCAGCGTAGGAACAGAGTACGAGCAGTACTTC. This codes for CASSVGTEYEQYF. Supplemented by reference TRBV7-2 and TRBJ2-7, the full variable domain reads GAGVSQSPSNKVTEKGKDVELRCDPISGHTALYWYRQSLGQGLEFLIYFQGNSAPDKSGLPSDRFSAERTGGSVSTLTIQRTQQEDSAVYLCASSVGTEYEQYFGPGTRLTVT.

This clonotype has ten or more counts. The J gene is TRBJ2-2, the V gene TRBV7-8; 7 bases map to TRBD2. Losses at the gene ends were 5 bases for V and 3 bases for J; bases not matched to a gene: 6. Germline V CDR1 and CDR2: SGHVS, FQNEAQ. CDR3 length: 15 amino acids. The DNA for the CDR3 is TGTGCCAGCAGCCGTGGGCGGGAGTACACCGGGGAGCTGTTTTTT. Protein: CASSRGREYTGELFF.

This clonotype has at least ten counts. This chain connects TRBV10-3 to TRBJ2-3; TRBD1 matches 10 bases. CDR3 length: 16 residues. J was trimmed by 4 bases and V by 11 bases; bases with no gene match: 15. Germline V gene data show CDR1 as ENHRY and CDR2 as SYGVKD. Written as DNA, the CDR3 is TGTGCCTCGCAACCCCACGGGACAGGGGTGTCAGATACGCAGTATTTT. It codes for CASQPHGTGVSDTQYF.

This clonotype was seen a few times. The chain carries TRBV19 and TRBJ1-5; maybe TRBD1 (6 bases). Germline CDR1 LNHDA, CDR2 SQIVND (reference sequence). This CDR3 has 15 amino acids. The V end was cut by 9 bases, the J end by 3 bases, with 18 bases between. CDR3: CASTESGTLNQPQHF. The CDR3 DNA is TGTGCCAGCACAGAATCCGGGACACTCAATCAGCCCCAGCATTTT. Full variable domain (rest looked up from reference TRBV19 and TRBJ1-5): DGGITQSPKYLFRKEGQNVTLSCEQNLNHDAMYWYRQDPGQGLRLIYYSQIVNDFQKGDIAEGYSVSREKKESFPLTVTSAQKNPTAFYLCASTESGTLNQPQHFGDGTRLSIL.

The table lists this clonotype with many counts. The chain employs TRBV12-3 or TRBV12-4 and TRBJ2-3; unclear D gene. V lost 1 base and J 8 bases, leaving 10 bases between the germline ends. The CDR3 spans 13 residues. CDR3 in amino acids: CASSLGSRVTQYF. Written as DNA, the CDR3 is TGTGCCAGCAGTTTAGGATCTAGGGTTACGCAGTATTTT.

This clonotype was seen only a few times. The chain recombines TRBV11-2 with TRBJ2-1; D is uncertain. V dropped 2 bases and J dropped 3 bases, with 2 bases sitting between them. The CDR3 length is 12 residues. Germline CDR1 and CDR2: SGHAT and FQNNGV. CDR3 sequence (DNA): TGTGCCAGCAGCTTAAGCTACAATGAGCAGTTCTTC. Protein sequence: CASSLSYNEQFF.

This clonotype showed up many times. The chain uses TRBV6-2 or TRBV6-3 and TRBJ2-7; 7 bases align to TRBD2. This CDR3 has 16 residues. The germline V gene has CDR1 MNHEY and CDR2 SVGEGT. The V segment lost 0 bases and the J segment 2 bases; nucleotides outside the gene matches: 7. The chain's CDR3 is CASSYSQAGLTYEQYF. CDR3 nucleotide sequence: TGTGCCAGCAGTTACTCTCAAGCGGGACTAACCTACGAGCAGTACTTC.

This clonotype was seen a handful of times. V and J are TRBV7-3 and TRBJ2-7, with D perhaps TRBD1 (5 bases). The CDR3 is 13 residues long. Germline-derived CDR1 and CDR2 are SGHTA and FQGTGA. V lost 1 base to trimming and J lost 6 bases, with 10 bases between them. CDR3 amino acids: CASSLSRVSEQYF. The CDR3 DNA reads TGTGCCAGCAGCTTAAGCAGGGTGAGCGAGCAGTACTTC.

This clonotype was seen many times. The chain has TRBV5-8 and TRBJ2-3; 8 bases agree with TRBD2. The CDR3 has 15 residues. Per germline, CDR1 SGHTS and CDR2 YDEGEE. The V and J ends lost 0 bases and 6 bases, in that order; junction bases with no gene match: 6. CDR3 loop: CASSLASAGGDTQYF. CDR3 in DNA: TGTGCCAGCAGCTTGGCAAGCGCGGGGGGTGATACGCAGTATTTT.

This clonotype was recorded many times. This chain links TRBV27 with TRBJ1-5; the D is unclear. Germline-derived CDR1 and CDR2 are MNHEY and SMNVEV (reference sequence). The germline V and J ends were trimmed by 3 bases and 4 bases, with 13 bases remaining between them. The CDR3 contains 15 residues. CDR3 sequence reads: CASSLSLPMNQPQHF. CDR3 coding DNA: TGTGCCAGCAGTTTGTCCCTTCCTATGAATCAGCCCCAGCATTTT.

This clonotype was recorded at least ten times. The CDR3 here is CSALLRADNEQFF. The CDR3 region has the DNA TGCAGTGCCCTCCTGCGGGCCGACAATGAGCAGTTCTTC. This sequence joins TRBV20-1 and TRBJ2-1; TRBD2 is a possible D gene (5 bases). V dropped 6 bases and J dropped 5 bases, with 14 bases sitting between them. Germline CDR1 and CDR2: DFQATT and SNEGSKA (reference sequence). CDR3 size: 13 residues.

This clonotype has just a few counts. The chain employs TRBV14 and TRBJ2-3, with TRBD2 matching 7 bases. Germline V CDR1 and CDR2: SGHDN, FVKESK. After removal of 2 bases from V and 6 bases from J, the junction contained 8 bases not matched to a gene. The CDR3 runs to 15 residues. The CDR3 reads CASSQTLASADTQYF. DNA of the CDR3: TGTGCCAGCAGCCAAACACTAGCGTCAGCTGATACGCAGTATTTT. The entire variable domain, with the rest obtained from reference TRBV14 and TRBJ2-3, is as follows: EAGVTQFPSHSVIEKGQTVTLRCDPISGHDNLYWYRRVMGKEIKFLLHFVKESKQDESGMPNNRFLAERTGGTYSTLKVQPAELEDSGVYFCASSQTLASADTQYFGPGTRLTVL.

This clonotype was seen many times. This sequence joins TRBV5-1 and TRBJ2-1; 7 bases line up with TRBD1. V was clipped by 3 bases and J by 5 bases; unmatched bases: 11. The germline CDR1 and CDR2 sequences are SGHRS and YFSETQ. CDR3 length equals 16 residues. The CDR3 DNA follows: TGCGCCAGCAGCTCGGGACAGCCGACCCCAAACAATGAGCAGTTCTTC. Its protein product is CASSSGQPTPNNEQFF.

This clonotype occurred many times. This CDR3 reads CASSSGGSTDTQYF. As DNA, the CDR3 is TGTGCCAGCAGCTCTGGAGGAAGCACAGATACGCAGTATTTT. The V and J genes are TRBV7-9 and TRBJ2-3; possibly TRBD2 for D (5 bases). Germline lookup yields CDR1 SEHNR and CDR2 FQNEAQ (reference sequence). The V end was cut by 4 bases, the J end by 0 bases, with 8 bases between. There are 14 residues in the CDR3.

CDR3 in amino acids: CASSYPAVVLHF. The CDR3 region has the DNA TGTGCCAGCAGTTACCCGGCGGTTGTCCTCCACTTT. The chain carries TRBV6-7 and TRBJ1-6, with D hard to call. TRBV6-7 is noted as an ORF with a role that remains uncertain. This CDR3 has 12 amino acids. V was trimmed by 2 bases and J by 15 bases, leaving 11 bases between them.

Regarding this clonotype: A read error is possible here, since a much larger clone lies one base away. This rearrangement joins TRBV19 to TRBJ2-3; possibly TRBD2 for D (6 bases). The CDR3 is 15 amino acids. V was shortened by 2 bases and J by 6 bases, with 15 bases between the two germline ends. Germline V gene lookup returns CDR1 LNHDA and CDR2 SQIVND (reference sequence). For the CDR3, the DNA is TGTGCCAGTAGTATAACTAGCAGGAGATCTGATACGCAGTATTTT. It encodes CASSITSRRSDTQYF.

This clonotype was counted many times. The chain has TRBV5-1 and TRBJ1-1; D unclear. CDR3 length equals 13 residues. Trimming removed 5 bases at V and 0 bases at J, with 8 bases between. Germline CDR1 reads SGHRS; CDR2 reads YFSETQ. The CDR3 DNA reads as TGCGCCAGCAGACGGGATCTGAACACTGAAGCTTTCTTT. Translation: CASRRDLNTEAFF.

At least ten counts were recorded for this clonotype. The V gene is TRBV11-2, the J gene TRBJ1-3, with unresolved D. V lost 5 bases and J 0 bases, leaving 11 bases between the germline ends. Germline V CDR1 and CDR2: SGHAT, FQNNGV. The CDR3 length is 15 residues. In nucleotides, the CDR3 is TGTGCCAGCAGCCTACACAGCAGCTCTGGAAACACCATATATTTT. This codes for CASSLHSSSGNTIYF.

This clonotype was detected many times. The CDR3 loop reads CASSQVRIQDVSYEQYF. The CDR3 DNA is TGCGCCAGCAGCCAAGTTCGGATACAAGACGTCTCCTACGAGCAGTACTTC. J is TRBJ2-7 and V is TRBV4-1; no definite D call. V lost 1 base to trimming and J lost 0 bases, with 16 bases between them. CDR3 length: 17 residues. Germline assignment: CDR1 MGHRA and CDR2 YSYEKL.

The chain carries TRBV5-1 and TRBJ1-1; 8 bases are shared with TRBD1. Germline V gives CDR1 SGHRS, CDR2 YFSETQ. V shed 8 bases and J 4 bases; nucleotides not matched to a gene: 13. The CDR3 sequence is 15 residues long. The CDR3 DNA is TGCGCCAGTACGGACAGGGAAAATGATAGCACTGAAGCTTTCTTT. Protein: CASTDRENDSTEAFF.

Of note for this clonotype: This may be a read error: a much more frequent sequence differs by one nucleotide. The chain couples TRBV6-6 to TRBJ2-3; weak D call: TRBD1 (6 bases). The V gene lost 1 base and the J gene lost 5 bases, with 16 bases spanning the gap. This CDR3 comprises 16 residues. Per germline, CDR1 MNHNY and CDR2 SVGAGI (reference sequence). The CDR3 sequence: CASSYLISGGRDTQYF. CDR3 DNA: TGTGCCAGCAGTTACTTGATTAGTGGGGGCAGAGATACGCAGTATTTT.

This clonotype came up a few times. This chain joins TRBV20-1 and TRBJ1-2; perhaps TRBD1 as D (5 bases). The CDR3 is 12 residues long. V lost 5 bases, J lost 4 bases, and 11 bases lay in between. Germline CDR1 and CDR2: DFQATT and SNEGSKA (reference sequence). In DNA, the CDR3 is TGCAGTGCTTGGGACGCAACCTATGGCTACACCTTC. The encoded protein is CSAWDATYGYTF.

This clonotype was recorded many times. J is TRBJ2-1 and V is TRBV19, with D perhaps TRBD2 (6 bases). The germline gives CDR1 LNHDA, CDR2 SQIVND (reference sequence). Trimming pared 3 bases from V and 3 bases from J, leaving 9 bases between. The CDR3 is 14 amino acids. The CDR3 DNA reads TGTGCCAGTAGTATGGGACTCCTCTACAATGAGCAGTTCTTC. Residues: CASSMGLLYNEQFF.

V is TRBV5-1 and J is TRBJ2-3; TRBD2 aligns across 14 bases. Trimming cost V 0 bases and J 0 bases; bases outside gene matches: 6. Germline CDR1 reads SGHRS; CDR2 reads YFSETQ. The CDR3 runs 19 residues. The CDR3 sequence: CASSLAWTSGGPSTDTQYF. The CDR3 nucleotides read TGCGCCAGCAGCTTGGCTTGGACTAGCGGGGGGCCTAGCACAGATACGCAGTATTTT.